This T cell receptor (beta chain) was recovered during a study of spatial heterogeneity in lung cancer (dated by TCRdb to the late 2010s). General notes on the study: Beta-chain transcripts were consistently detected in greater numbers than alpha-chain transcripts, which likely reflected higher beta-chain transcript abundance. A strong correlation was found between TCR transcript counts in tumor regions and a T cell transcriptional module score from matched bulk RNA-seq. In the raw uncorrected reads, each unique combination of TCR and UMI appeared more than ten times on average. TCR repertoire features were related to nonsynonymous mutation counts determined by whole-exome sequencing of tumor tissue. In non-small cell lung cancer, the study made a quantitative comparison of TCR alpha and beta repertoires among multiple tumor regions, matched nontumor lung and blood. Both alpha and beta chains were TCR-sequenced in samples taken at surgery, namely 220 tumor regions, more than 62 matched nontumor lung samples and a few dozen PBMC samples.

Library creation used 5' RACE. Data came from a NextSeq 500. The TCR library protocol attached a unique molecular identifier to each TCR cDNA molecule to allow correction of PCR and sequencing errors. On the authors' methods: Decombinator tools were used for TCR identification, UMI-based error correction and CDR3 extraction. Expanded TCRs were defined as those above a frequency of 2 per 1,000, corresponding to the top 1% of the tumor frequency distribution. Expanded tumor TCRs statistically deemed absent (corrected P<0.05) from at least one tumor region were classed as regional, and all other expanded tumor TCRs were classed as ubiquitous. Each repertoire was subsampled 100 times to 5,000 TCRs, after which Renyi diversity was computed with the R vegan package. CDR3 similarity networks were built from amino acid triplet string-kernel similarity, with CDR3s being connected when pairwise similarity was above 0.82. Using fastp trimming at Q25 and MiXCR clonotype assembly, TCRdb reanalyzed the public sequencing data and kept in-frame beta chains. Rows merge per CDR3 protein into single entries with the most common DNA and genes. These V and J calls rely on TCRdb rather than the paper's analysis. A total of over 2,000 distinct CDR3 sequences appear in this sample, about a sixth of them only once. More than 9% of the sample is held by the ten biggest clonotypes.

This clonotype registers as large (0.1 to 1%) within its sample. No antigen is known for it. The sample holds no much larger clone one base away, and base qualities are not on file. The paper's findings and limits, for the study overall: Counts of ubiquitous and regional expanded TCRs correlated with counts of ubiquitous and regional nonsynonymous mutations, respectively. The number of expanded intratumoral alpha and beta TCRs correlated with the tumor nonsynonymous mutation count. Confirming at a functional level the hypothesis that regional TCRs recognize regional mutations was considered to require additional single-cell paired TCR alpha and beta sequencing. TCR-seq coverage of tumor T cells was estimated to be only approximately 7.3% for alpha chains and more than 11% for beta chains.

Reading the label with the study, this specimen's time point is: sample taken at primary tumor resection. Samples were obtained from approximately 72 patients with early-stage, untreated non-small cell lung cancer from the lung TRACERx cohort. For TCR sequencing, whole RNA was extracted from tumor and nontumor lung tissue, or from cryopreserved PBMC samples, and no cell sorting was done. Only patients with enough RNA available from two or more tumor regions were chosen for TCR sequencing. Tumor and adjacent nontumor lung specimens were reviewed by a lung pathologist before selection. There are 15 amino acids in the CDR3, from cysteine to phenylalanine inclusive. Only the CDR3 region is kept as DNA, spanning 45 bases read in frame from base 1. V gives up 3 bases and J gives up 4 bases, and the segment between their germline ends measures 15 bases. The CDR1 and CDR2 encoded by the germline V gene are SNHLY and FYNNEI.

Rearrangement joined TRBV2 to TRBJ2-5; no D gene can be assigned with confidence. The clonotype comes from a male donor with early-stage non-small cell lung cancer. Material: lung tumor tissue, obtained at surgery. The DNA sequence follows: TGTGCCAGCAGTGAGTGGTATGGGGATCGAGAGACCCAGTACTTC. Translated, it reads CASSEWYGDRETQYF. With the rest looked up from the reference TRBV2 and TRBJ2-5 genes rather than sequenced, the full variable domain is EPEVTQTPSHQVTQMGQEVILRCVPISNHLYFYWYRQILGQKVEFLVSFYNNEISEKSEIFDDQFSVERPDGSNFTLKIRSTKLEDSAMYFCASSEWYGDRETQYFGPGTRLLVL.